What follows are 6 T cell receptor beta chains derived from one specimen sequenced in a study of T cells in Graves' hyperthyroidism and ophthalmopathy. TCR beta CDR3 region amplification was performed from RNA transcripts. Researchers ran a first-round RT-PCR on the TCR CDR3 using the HTBI primer set. Using its own MiXCR run on the multiplex PCR reads, TCRdb lists one record per CDR3 protein. The sample yields under 350,000 distinct CDR3 sequences, roughly 18% seen once. Sequencing used blood. Every receptor here comes from a woman aged 45-60 years with Graves' hyperthyroidism.

The chain combines TRBV10-2 with TRBJ2-5; no clear D. The J call is in doubt because the DNA end fits TRBJ2-1 better. The CDR3 length is 13 residues. Germline loops: CDR1 WSHSY, CDR2 SAAADI. Written as DNA, the CDR3 is TGCGCCAGCAGAGCCGGTCTAGAAGAGACCCAGTTCTTC. Its protein is CASRAGLEETQFF.

This clonotype has just a few counts. This chain uses TRBV7-8 with TRBJ2-1; TRBD2 matches 11 bases. Germline V lookup: CDR1 SGHVS, CDR2 FQNEAQ. This CDR3 comprises 16 residues. V lost 3 bases to trimming and J lost 4 bases; unmatched junction nucleotides: 5. DNA of the CDR3: TGTGCCAGCAGCTTTCCGGGGACTAGCGGTTACAATGAGCAGTTCTTC. As protein: CASSFPGTSGYNEQFF.

This clonotype showed up just a few times. The chain couples TRBV11-2 to TRBJ2-2, with D maybe TRBD1 (6 bases). The CDR3 is 15 amino acids. CDR1 is SGHAT, CDR2 FQNNGV, per germline. V was trimmed by 1 base and J by 6 bases, leaving 12 bases between them. CDR3 bases: TGTGCCAGCAGCTTAGTCAGGGGTTTGGCCGGGGAGCTGTTTTTT. Translating gives CASSLVRGLAGELFF.

This clonotype was detected many times. The chain recombines TRBV6-1 with TRBJ1-2; 7 bases fit TRBD1. CDR3 length: 14 residues. Germline lookup yields CDR1 MNHNS and CDR2 SASEGT. Trimming at V came to 6 bases and at J to 8 bases, leaving 12 bases not matched to a gene. The CDR3 protein is CASSSPTGNRGYTF. The CDR3 nucleotides are TGTGCCAGCAGCTCACCGACAGGGAATAGGGGCTACACCTTC.

This clonotype was seen more than once but under ten times. V usage is TRBV6-1 and J usage is TRBJ2-2; 14 bases map to TRBD2. CDR3 length: 17 amino acids. V dropped 5 bases and J dropped 3; count of bases not matched to a gene: 5. Germline V gene lookup returns CDR1 MNHNS and CDR2 SASEGT. CDR3 nucleotide sequence: TGTGCCAGCAGTTGGGGACTAGCGGGAGCATACACCGGGGAGCTGTTTTTT. This gives the protein CASSWGLAGAYTGELFF.

This clonotype came up a few times. This chain connects TRBV5-4 to TRBJ1-2, with 9 bases matching TRBD1. After removal of 4 bases from V and 6 bases from J, the junction contained 10 bases not matched to a gene. Germline V CDR1 and CDR2: SGHNT, YYREEE (reference sequence). There are 15 residues in the CDR3. The CDR3 sequence is CASSHHKTGGDGYTF. CDR3 nucleotide sequence: TGTGCCAGCAGCCATCATAAGACAGGGGGGGATGGCTACACCTTC. Looking up the rest from reference TRBV5-4 and TRBJ1-2 gives the full variable domain: ETGVTQSPTHLIKTRGQQVTLRCSSQSGHNTVSWYQQALGQGPQFIFQYYREEENGRGNFPPRFSGLQFPNYSSELNVNALELDDSALYLCASSHHKTGGDGYTFGSGTRLTVV.